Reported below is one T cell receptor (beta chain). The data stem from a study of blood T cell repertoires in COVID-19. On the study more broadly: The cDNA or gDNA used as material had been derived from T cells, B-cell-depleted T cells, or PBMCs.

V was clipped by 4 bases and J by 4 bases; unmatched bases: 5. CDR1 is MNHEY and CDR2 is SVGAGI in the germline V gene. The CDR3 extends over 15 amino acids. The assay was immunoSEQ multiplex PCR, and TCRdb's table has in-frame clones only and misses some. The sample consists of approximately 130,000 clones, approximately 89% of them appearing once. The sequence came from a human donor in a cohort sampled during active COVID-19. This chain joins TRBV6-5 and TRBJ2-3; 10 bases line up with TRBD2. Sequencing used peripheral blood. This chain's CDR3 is CASSLASGGADTQYF. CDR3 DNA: TGTGCCAGCAGTTTGGCTAGCGGGGGTGCAGATACGCAGTATTTT.